One and the same sample provided the 11 T cell receptor beta chains below, sequenced in a study of metastatic and nonmetastatic thyroid tumors. Using MiXCR, TCRdb re-called clones from the PCR reads. The data contain about 24,000 clones, roughly a fifth of them singletons. None of the patients had undergone any treatment ahead of thyroid surgery. Material: blood. All receptors come from a female donor with papillary thyroid cancer or a benign thyroid nodule (not recorded which). Some clones in this sample may be carry-over from other donors' samples.

This clone was counted ten times or more. The V gene is TRBV20-1, the J gene TRBJ2-1, with D perhaps matching TRBD1 (5 bases). CDR3 length: 14 residues. The V gene lost 2 bases and the J gene lost 4 bases, with 12 bases spanning the gap. Germline V gene data show CDR1 as DFQATT and CDR2 as SNEGSKA (reference sequence). CDR3 residues: CSARQRQTYNEQFF. The CDR3 region has the DNA TGCAGTGCTAGACAGAGACAGACTTACAATGAGCAGTTCTTC.

This clone was recorded at least ten times. In the same sample, other DNA sequences code for this CDR3. CDR3: CASSPLSRPGELFF. The CDR3 DNA reads TGTGCCAGCTCACCACTCAGCCGGCCCGGGGAGCTGTTTTTT. The V and J genes are TRBV18 and TRBJ2-2, with no clear D. CDR1 and CDR2 from the germline V gene are KGHSH and LQKENI. V lost 1 base to trimming and J lost 6 bases, with 9 bases between them. CDR3 length: 14 amino acids.

This clone was detected ten times or more. The chain is built from TRBV6-2 or TRBV6-3 and TRBJ2-2; 7 positions agree with TRBD2. Germline CDR1 MNHEY, CDR2 SVGEGT. There are 14 residues in the CDR3. V lost 6 bases, J lost 5 bases, and 6 bases stayed unmatched. The CDR3 is CASSPWGGTGELFF. In DNA form, the CDR3 reads TGTGCCAGCAGCCCCTGGGGGGGAACCGGGGAGCTGTTTTTT.

This clone was seen repeatedly, ten times or more. This chain links TRBV3-1 with TRBJ1-4; no firm D call. Germline loops: CDR1 LGHDT, CDR2 YNNKEL (reference sequence). Trimming took 1 base from V and 4 from J, leaving 13 bases between them. The CDR3 is 16 amino acids. DNA of the CDR3: TGTGCCAGCAGCCAAGGAGGGCCCTTACTTAATGAAAAACTGTTTTTT. This sequence encodes CASSQGGPLLNEKLFF. The entire variable domain, with the rest obtained from reference TRBV3-1 and TRBJ1-4, is as follows: DTAVSQTPKYLVTQMGNDKSIKCEQNLGHDTMYWYKQDSKKFLKIMFSYNNKELIINETVPNRFSPKSPDKAHLNLHINSLELGDSAVYFCASSQGGPLLNEKLFFGSGTQLSVL.

The chain couples TRBV4-1 to TRBJ2-1; 9 nucleotides line up with TRBD2. Germline V lookup: CDR1 MGHRA, CDR2 YSYEKL. V shed 0 bases and J 3 bases; nucleotides not matched to a gene: 3. The CDR3 is 16 residues long. CDR3 DNA sequence: TGCGCCAGCAGCCAAGATCTAGCGGGGTTCTACAATGAGCAGTTCTTC. It codes for CASSQDLAGFYNEQFF.

The chain employs TRBV12-3 or TRBV12-4 and TRBJ2-7, with no clear D. The CDR3 has 15 amino acids. V lost 3 bases and J lost 3, with 15 bases in between. Here the CDR3 reads CASSFSYVTRYEQYF. The CDR3 region has the DNA TGTGCCAGCAGTTTTTCGTATGTGACGCGCTACGAGCAGTACTTC.

This clone was counted many times. This chain links TRBV24-1 with TRBJ2-1; TRBD2 matches 7 bases. Trimming at V came to 0 bases and at J to 1 base, leaving 5 bases not matched to a gene. Germline CDR1 reads KGHDR; CDR2 reads SFDVKD. The CDR3 runs 17 residues. The DNA for the CDR3 is TGTGCCACCAGTGATTTGGGTAGCGGGCTATCCTACAATGAGCAGTTCTTC. As protein: CATSDLGSGLSYNEQFF.

Remarks on this clone: Compared with germline, one end of the junction differs, possibly owing to a read error. This chain joins TRBV24-1 and TRBJ2-1; D remains ambiguous. Germline CDR1 and CDR2: KGHDR and SFDVKD. This CDR3 contains 11 residues. DNA for the CDR3: TGTTCCACCATTGATGGCGGAGAGCAGTTCTTC. It specifies CSTIDGGEQFF.

Comment on this clone: At one boundary the junction diverges from the germline segment, which might be a read error. The chain carries TRBV18 and TRBJ1-2; a weak D match, TRBD1 (5 bases). CDR1 is KGHSH, CDR2 LQKENI, per germline. The CDR3 is 14 residues long. CDR3 bases: TGTGCCAGCTCACCACAAGGACACAAGGTCACCTTCTTCTTC. This encodes CASSPQGHKVTFFF.

This clone was seen many times. This chain joins TRBV30 and TRBJ2-7; possible D gene TRBD1, 5 bases. This CDR3 region has 13 residues. Trimming shortened V by 2 bases and J by 0 bases, and 8 bases separated the two germline ends. Germline V gives CDR1 GTSNPN, CDR2 SVGIG (reference sequence). The CDR3: CAWSRRGSYEQYF. The CDR3, as DNA: TGTGCCTGGAGTAGAAGGGGCTCCTACGAGCAGTACTTC.

The sample holds a few counts of this clone. A single base separates this from a much larger clone, so it may be a read error. J is TRBJ2-7 and V is TRBV10-3, with D tentatively TRBD1 or TRBD2 (5 bases each). Germline loops: CDR1 ENHRY, CDR2 SYGVKD. CDR3 length: 14 amino acids. The CDR3 DNA is TGTGCCTTCAGTGATTCAAGGGACCGGTACGAGCAGTACTTC. Translated, it gives CAFSDSRDRYEQYF.